This TCR beta chain stems from a study of Tregs in tolerant kidney transplant recipients. Assay: immunoSEQ multiplex PCR; the TCRdb copy retains only in-frame clones and omits some. The sample consists of under 95,000 clones, around 93% of them appearing once. Trimming removed 0 bases at V and 2 bases at J, with 11 bases between. CDR3 size: 15 residues. The germline V gene encodes CDR1 SGHRS and CDR2 YFSETQ. The TCR originated in a human donor who received a combined kidney and bone marrow transplant. The input for sequencing was Tregs from blood, taken before the transplant. The chain is built from TRBV5-1 and TRBJ2-5, with D tentatively TRBD2 (6 bases). The CDR3 region is CASSLAWRGQETQYF. CDR3 bases: TGCGCCAGCAGCTTGGCCTGGCGGGGACAAGAGACCCAGTACTTC. Drawing the rest from reference TRBV5-1 and TRBJ2-5, the complete variable domain is KAGVTQTPRYLIKTRGQQVTLSCSPISGHRSVSWYQQTPGQGLQFLFEYFSETQRNKGNFPGRFSGRQFSNSRSEMNVSTLELGDSALYLCASSLAWRGQETQYFGPGTRLLVL.